The sequence of this TCR beta chain was determined in a study of cytomegalovirus exposure and HLA in healthy donors. Germline-derived CDR1 and CDR2 are MGHRA and YSYEKL. The trim removed 5 bases at V and 3 bases at J, leaving 9 bases unmatched. The CDR3 is 16 residues long. Both 60 Vbeta primers and 13 Jbeta primers went into the PCR. Sequenced by immunoSEQ multiplex PCR; TCRdb stores in-frame clones only, minus some. Among roughly 72,000 clones listed, around 77% were seen once. Of note for this clone: Antigen: not known.

Overall study findings and caveats: A previous analysis found most TCR beta V segments productive roughly 87% or roughly 30% of the time. Later genetic work tied a missense DCLRE1C variant to beta-chain V and J trimming.

The sequence was collected from a woman in her 40s in good health and CMV-seropositive. The J gene is TRBJ1-3, the V gene TRBV4-1; 8 positions match TRBD1. Sequencing was done on a sample of PBMCs. CDR3 residues: CASSSPGTGSGNTIYF. The CDR3 DNA follows: TGCGCCAGCAGCTCCCCCGGGACAGGTAGTGGAAACACCATATATTTT.